This T cell receptor beta chain was sequenced during a study of vaccination and CD4 T cells after COVID-19. About the research overall: Convalescent participants consisted of six males and four females, two being Hispanic.

Treatment meaning: roughly nine-day PBMC culture with coronavirus spike peptide pools or control peptides (ViraFEST assay). TCR sequencing followed the expansion of antigen-specific T cells with peptide pools in ViraFEST. A remark on this clonotype: Its antigen remains unknown.

The assay that was used to sequence DNA from cultured CD4+ T cells was the Oncomine TCR Beta short-read assay. TCRdb used MiXCR to reprocess the PCR reads, holding one entry per CDR3 protein. The table includes around 18,000 distinct CDR3 sequences, roughly 77% detected once. The V end was cut by 3 bases, the J end by 4 bases, with 3 bases between. This CDR3 spans 12 amino acids. Germline V gives CDR1 SGHTA, CDR2 FQGNSA. This TCR derives from a human donor who had recovered from COVID-19. The sample was CD4+ T cells from blood, cultured in vitro. The chain couples TRBV7-2 to TRBJ2-2; D ambiguous. CDR3 loop: CASSFFTGELFF. The DNA for the CDR3 is TGTGCCAGCAGCTTCTTCACCGGGGAGCTGTTTTTT.